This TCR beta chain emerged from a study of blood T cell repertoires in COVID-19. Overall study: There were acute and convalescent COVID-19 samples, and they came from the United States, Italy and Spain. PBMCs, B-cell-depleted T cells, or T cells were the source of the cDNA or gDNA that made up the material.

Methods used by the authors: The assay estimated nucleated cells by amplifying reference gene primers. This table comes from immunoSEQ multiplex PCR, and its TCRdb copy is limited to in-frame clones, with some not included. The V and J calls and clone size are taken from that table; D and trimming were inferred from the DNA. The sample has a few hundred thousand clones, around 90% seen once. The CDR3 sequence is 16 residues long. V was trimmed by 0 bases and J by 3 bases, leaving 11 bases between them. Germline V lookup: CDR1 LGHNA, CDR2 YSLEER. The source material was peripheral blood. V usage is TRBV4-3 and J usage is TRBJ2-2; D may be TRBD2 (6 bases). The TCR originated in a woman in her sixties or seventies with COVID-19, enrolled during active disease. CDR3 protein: CASSQEGGWYTGELFF. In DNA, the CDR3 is TGCGCCAGCAGCCAAGAAGGAGGGTGGTACACCGGGGAGCTGTTTTTT.